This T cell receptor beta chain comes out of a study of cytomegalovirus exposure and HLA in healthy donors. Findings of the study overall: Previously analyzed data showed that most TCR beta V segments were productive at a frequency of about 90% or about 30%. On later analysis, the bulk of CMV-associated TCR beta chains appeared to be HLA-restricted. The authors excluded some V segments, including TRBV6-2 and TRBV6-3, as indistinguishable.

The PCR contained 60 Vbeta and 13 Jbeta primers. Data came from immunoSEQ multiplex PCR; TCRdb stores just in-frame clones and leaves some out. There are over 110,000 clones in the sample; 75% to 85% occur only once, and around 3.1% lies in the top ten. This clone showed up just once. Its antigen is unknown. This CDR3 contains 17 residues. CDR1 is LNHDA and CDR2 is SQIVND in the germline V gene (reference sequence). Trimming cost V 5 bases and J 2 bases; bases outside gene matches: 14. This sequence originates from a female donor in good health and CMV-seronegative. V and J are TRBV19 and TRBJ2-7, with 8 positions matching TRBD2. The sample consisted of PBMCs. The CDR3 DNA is TGTGCCAGTAGTCTACGGGAGGGGCGTCCTGGGGCCTACGAGCAGTACTTC. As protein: CASSLREGRPGAYEQYF.